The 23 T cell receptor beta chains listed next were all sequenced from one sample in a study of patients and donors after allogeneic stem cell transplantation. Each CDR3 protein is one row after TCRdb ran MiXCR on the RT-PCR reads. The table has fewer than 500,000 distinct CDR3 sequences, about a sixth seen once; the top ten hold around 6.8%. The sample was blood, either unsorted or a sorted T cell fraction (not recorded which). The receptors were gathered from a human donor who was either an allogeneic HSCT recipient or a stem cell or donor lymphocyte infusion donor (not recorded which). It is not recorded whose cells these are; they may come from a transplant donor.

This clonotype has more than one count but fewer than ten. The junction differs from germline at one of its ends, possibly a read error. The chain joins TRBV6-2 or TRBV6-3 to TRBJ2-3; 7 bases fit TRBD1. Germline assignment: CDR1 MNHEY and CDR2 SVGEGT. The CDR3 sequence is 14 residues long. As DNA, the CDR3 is TGTGCCAGCGGTTACAGGGGAGTGGCAGATACGCAGTATTTT. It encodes CASGYRGVADTQYF.

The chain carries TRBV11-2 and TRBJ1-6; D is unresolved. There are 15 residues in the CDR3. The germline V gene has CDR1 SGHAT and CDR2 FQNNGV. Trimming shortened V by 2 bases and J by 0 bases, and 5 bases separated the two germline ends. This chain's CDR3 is CASSLYSSYNSPLHF. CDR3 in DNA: TGTGCCAGCAGCTTATATAGCTCCTATAATTCACCCCTCCACTTT.

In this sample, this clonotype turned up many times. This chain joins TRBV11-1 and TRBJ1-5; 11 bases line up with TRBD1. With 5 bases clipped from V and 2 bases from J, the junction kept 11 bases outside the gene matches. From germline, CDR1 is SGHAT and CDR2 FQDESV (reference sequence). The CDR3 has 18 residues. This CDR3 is CASSNGQGAVFGNQPQHF. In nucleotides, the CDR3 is TGTGCCAGCAGCAACGGACAGGGGGCGGTTTTTGGCAATCAGCCCCAGCATTTT.

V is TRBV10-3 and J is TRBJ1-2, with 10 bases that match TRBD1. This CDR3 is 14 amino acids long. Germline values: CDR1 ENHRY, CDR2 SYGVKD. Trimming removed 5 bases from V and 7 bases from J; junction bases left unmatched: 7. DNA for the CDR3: TGTGCCATCAGTCCGGGACAGGGGAAGTCTGGCTACACCTTC. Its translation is CAISPGQGKSGYTF.

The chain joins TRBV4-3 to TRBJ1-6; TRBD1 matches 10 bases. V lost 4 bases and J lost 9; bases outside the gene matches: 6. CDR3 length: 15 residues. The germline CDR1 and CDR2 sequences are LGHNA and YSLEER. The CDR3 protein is CASSRLGDRGSPLHF. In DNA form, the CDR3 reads TGCGCCAGCAGCCGCCTGGGGGACAGGGGTTCACCCCTCCACTTT.

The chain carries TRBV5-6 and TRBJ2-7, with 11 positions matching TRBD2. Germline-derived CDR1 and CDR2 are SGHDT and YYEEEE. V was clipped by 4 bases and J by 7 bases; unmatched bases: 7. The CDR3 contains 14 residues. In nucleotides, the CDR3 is TGTGCCAGCAGCATACTAGCGGGGGCCCTGGAGCAGTACTTC. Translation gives CASSILAGALEQYF.

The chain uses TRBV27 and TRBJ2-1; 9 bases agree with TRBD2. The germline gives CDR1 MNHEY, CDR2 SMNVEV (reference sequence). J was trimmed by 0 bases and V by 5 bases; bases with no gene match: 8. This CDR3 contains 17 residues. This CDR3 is CASSPQRGASSYNEQFF. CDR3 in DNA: TGTGCCAGCAGTCCTCAGCGGGGGGCCAGCTCCTACAATGAGCAGTTCTTC.

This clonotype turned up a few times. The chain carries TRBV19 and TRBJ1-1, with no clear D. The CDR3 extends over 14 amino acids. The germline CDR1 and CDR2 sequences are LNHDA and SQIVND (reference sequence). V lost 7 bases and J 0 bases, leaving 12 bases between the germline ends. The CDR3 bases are TGTGCCAGTATCTCCTATACCATGAACACTGAAGCTTTCTTT. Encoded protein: CASISYTMNTEAFF.

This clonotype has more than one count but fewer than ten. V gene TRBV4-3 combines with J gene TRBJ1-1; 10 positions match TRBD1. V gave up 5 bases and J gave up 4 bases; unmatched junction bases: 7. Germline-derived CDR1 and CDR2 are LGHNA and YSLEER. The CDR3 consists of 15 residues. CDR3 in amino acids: CASSSRTGGLTEAFF. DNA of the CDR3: TGCGCCAGCAGCTCTAGGACAGGGGGACTCACTGAAGCTTTCTTT.

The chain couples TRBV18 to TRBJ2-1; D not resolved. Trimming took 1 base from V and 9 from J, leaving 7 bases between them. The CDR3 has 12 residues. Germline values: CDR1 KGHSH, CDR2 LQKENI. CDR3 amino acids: CASSPRFLEQFF. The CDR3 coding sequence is TGTGCCAGCTCACCACGGTTCCTTGAGCAGTTCTTC.

The CDR3 reads CSARRTRKNTGELFF. The CDR3 nucleotides read TGCAGTGCTAGAAGGACTAGGAAGAACACCGGGGAGCTGTTTTTT. The rearrangement joins TRBV20-1 to TRBJ2-2; 7 positions match TRBD2. Trimming cost V 2 bases and J 1 base; bases outside gene matches: 4. This CDR3 has 15 residues. In germline, CDR1 is DFQATT, CDR2 SNEGSKA (reference sequence).

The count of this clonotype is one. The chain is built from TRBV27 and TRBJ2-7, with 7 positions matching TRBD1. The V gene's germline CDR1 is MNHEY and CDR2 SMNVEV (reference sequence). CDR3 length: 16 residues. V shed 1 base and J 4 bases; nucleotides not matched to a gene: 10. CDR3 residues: CASSLLVGTEIYEQYF. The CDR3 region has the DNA TGTGCCAGCAGTTTATTGGTTGGGACAGAGATTTACGAGCAGTACTTC.

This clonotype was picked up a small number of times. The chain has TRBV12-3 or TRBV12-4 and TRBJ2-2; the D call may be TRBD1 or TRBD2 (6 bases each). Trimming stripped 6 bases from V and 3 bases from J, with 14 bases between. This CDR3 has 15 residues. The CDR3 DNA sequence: TGTGCCAGCAGGACACGGGGGCCGCACACCGGGGAGCTGTTTTTT. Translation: CASRTRGPHTGELFF.

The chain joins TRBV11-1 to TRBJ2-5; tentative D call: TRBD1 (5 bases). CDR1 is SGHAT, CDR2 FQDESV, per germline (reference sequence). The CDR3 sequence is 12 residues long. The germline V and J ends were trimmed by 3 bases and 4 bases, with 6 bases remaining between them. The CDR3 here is CASSFGAETQYF. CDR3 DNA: TGTGCCAGCAGCTTTGGGGCAGAGACCCAGTACTTC.

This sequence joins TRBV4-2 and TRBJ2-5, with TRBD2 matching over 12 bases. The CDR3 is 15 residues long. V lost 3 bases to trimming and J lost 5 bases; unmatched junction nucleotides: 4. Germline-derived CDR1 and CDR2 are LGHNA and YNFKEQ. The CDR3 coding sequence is TGTGCCAGCAGCCAGCCTGGACTAGCGGGGGAGACCCAGTACTTC. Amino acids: CASSQPGLAGETQYF.

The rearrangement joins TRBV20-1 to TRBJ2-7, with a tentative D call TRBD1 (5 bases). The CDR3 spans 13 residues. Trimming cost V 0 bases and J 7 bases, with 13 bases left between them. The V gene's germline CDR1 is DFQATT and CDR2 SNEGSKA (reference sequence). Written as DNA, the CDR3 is TGCAGTGCTAGAGATTGGGGCGTCCTGGAGCAGTACTTC. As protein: CSARDWGVLEQYF.

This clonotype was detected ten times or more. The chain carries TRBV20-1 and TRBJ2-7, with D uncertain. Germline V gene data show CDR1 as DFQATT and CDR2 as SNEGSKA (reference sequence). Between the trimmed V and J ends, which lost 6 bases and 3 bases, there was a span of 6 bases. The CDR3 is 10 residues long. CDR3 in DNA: TGCAGTGCCATACTCTACGAGCAGTACTTC. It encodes CSAILYEQYF.

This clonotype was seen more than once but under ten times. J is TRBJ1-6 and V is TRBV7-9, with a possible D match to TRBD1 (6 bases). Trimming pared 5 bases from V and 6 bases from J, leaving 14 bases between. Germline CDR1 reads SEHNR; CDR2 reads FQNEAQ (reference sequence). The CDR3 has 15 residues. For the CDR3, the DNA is TGTGCCAGCAGCCATCTCGGGGGCCTTAATTCACCCCTCCACTTT. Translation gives CASSHLGGLNSPLHF. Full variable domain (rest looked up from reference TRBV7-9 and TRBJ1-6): DTGVSQNPRHKITKRGQNVTFRCDPISEHNRLYWYRQTLGQGPEFLTYFQNEAQLEKSRLLSDRFSAERPKGSFSTLEIQRTEQGDSAMYLCASSHLGGLNSPLHFGNGTRLTVT.

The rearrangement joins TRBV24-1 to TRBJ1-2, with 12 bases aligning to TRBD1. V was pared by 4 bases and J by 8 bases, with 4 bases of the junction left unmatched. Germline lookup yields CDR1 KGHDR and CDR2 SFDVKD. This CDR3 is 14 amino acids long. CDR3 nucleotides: TGTGCCACCAGTGACCTCGGGACAGGGGGCGGCTACACCTTC. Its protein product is CATSDLGTGGGYTF.

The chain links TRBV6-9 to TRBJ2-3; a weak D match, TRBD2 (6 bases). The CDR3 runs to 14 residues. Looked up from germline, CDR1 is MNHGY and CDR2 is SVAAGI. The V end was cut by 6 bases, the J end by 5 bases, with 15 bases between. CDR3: CASSPTAGGDTQYF. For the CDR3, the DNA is TGTGCCAGCAGCCCCACTGCCGGGGGAGATACGCAGTATTTT.

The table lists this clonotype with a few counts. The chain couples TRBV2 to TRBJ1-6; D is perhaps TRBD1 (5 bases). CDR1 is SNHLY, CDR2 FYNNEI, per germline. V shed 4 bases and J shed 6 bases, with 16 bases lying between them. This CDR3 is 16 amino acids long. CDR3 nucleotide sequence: TGTGCCAGCAGTGGACAAGGGGCAGGGCGTAATTCACCCCTCCACTTT. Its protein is CASSGQGAGRNSPLHF.

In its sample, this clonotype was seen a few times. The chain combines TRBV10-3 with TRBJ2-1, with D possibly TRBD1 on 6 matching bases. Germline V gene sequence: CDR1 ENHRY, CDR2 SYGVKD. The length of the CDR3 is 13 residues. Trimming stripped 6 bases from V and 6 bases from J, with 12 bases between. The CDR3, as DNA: TGTGCCATCAGATTAGACAGGAGCAATGAGCAGTTCTTC. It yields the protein CAIRLDRSNEQFF.

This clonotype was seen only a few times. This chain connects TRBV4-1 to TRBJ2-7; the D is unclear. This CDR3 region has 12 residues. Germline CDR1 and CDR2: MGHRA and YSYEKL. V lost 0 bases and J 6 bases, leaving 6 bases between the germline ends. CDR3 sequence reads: CASSQEFGEQYF. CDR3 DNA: TGCGCCAGCAGCCAAGAGTTTGGCGAGCAGTACTTC.